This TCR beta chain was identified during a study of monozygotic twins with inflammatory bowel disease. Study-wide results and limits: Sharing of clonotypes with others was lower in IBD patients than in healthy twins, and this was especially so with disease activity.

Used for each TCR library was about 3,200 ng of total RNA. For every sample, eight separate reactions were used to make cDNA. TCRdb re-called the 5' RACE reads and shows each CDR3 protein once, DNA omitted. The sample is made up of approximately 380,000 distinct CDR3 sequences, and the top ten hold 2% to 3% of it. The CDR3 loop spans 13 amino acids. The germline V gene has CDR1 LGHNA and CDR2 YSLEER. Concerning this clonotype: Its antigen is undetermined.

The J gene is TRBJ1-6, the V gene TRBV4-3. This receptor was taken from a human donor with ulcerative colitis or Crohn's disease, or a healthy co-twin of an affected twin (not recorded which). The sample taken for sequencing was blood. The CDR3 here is CASSQDPALPLHF.